This T cell receptor (beta chain) was recovered during a study of response to subunit inactivated influenza vaccine. Findings and caveats of the study: Authors suggested few new T cells are recruited by each seasonal influenza vaccination.

In the case of this clonotype: Its antigen is as yet unknown.

One entry per CDR3 protein, called by TCRdb with MiXCR from the RT-PCR reads. The table has roughly 700,000 distinct CDR3 sequences, 15% to 18% seen once. V gave up 0 bases and J gave up 5 bases, with 11 bases separating them. CDR3 length equals 14 residues. CDR1 is LGHNA, CDR2 YSLEER, per germline. The material sequenced was PBMCs from blood, taken about 12 days after vaccination. The TCR comes from a man aged 50 to 59 who received an inactivated influenza vaccine. This chain joins TRBV4-3 and TRBJ2-7; no reliable D call. CDR3 sequence: CASSQDTPPDEQYF. The CDR3 coding sequence is TGCGCCAGCAGCCAAGACACCCCGCCGGACGAGCAGTACTTC.